Described below is a single T cell receptor beta chain sequence and its context. An end of the junction does not agree with germline; a read error may underlie this. The CDR3 consists of 20 residues. The germline V gene has CDR1 LNHDA and CDR2 SQIVND (reference sequence). The data were obtained in a study of T cell changes during pregnancy in multiple sclerosis. This table comes from immunoSEQ multiplex PCR, and its TCRdb copy is limited to in-frame clones, with some not included. The sample shows more than 70,000 clones, around 93% of them seen only once. This TCR came from a female donor with multiple sclerosis, enrolled in a pregnancy study. This chain uses TRBV19 with TRBJ1-5; 7 nucleotides match TRBD1. This material consisted of peripheral blood, taken in the second trimester of pregnancy. In DNA, the CDR3 is TGTGCCAGTAGTAGGTCCCGGGACAGCTTCGCATTTTTTAGCAATCAGGCCCAGCATTTT. It is translated as CASSRSRDSFAFFSNQAQHF.